Described below is a single T cell receptor (beta chain) sequence and its context. A second roughly 6 to 11 cycle PCR used barcoded and J-beta primers. TCRdb passed the 5' RACE reads through MiXCR, listing each CDR3 protein once. The data show some 880,000 distinct CDR3 sequences, with about 34% seen just once and 10% to 15% held by the top ten. The entry originates in a study of blood T cells in healthy people across ages. The CDR3 is made up of 15 amino acids. Germline loops: CDR1 MNHEY, CDR2 SMNVEV (reference sequence). V was shortened by 4 bases and J by 2 bases, with 9 bases between the two germline ends.

The chain has TRBV27 and TRBJ2-6; D remains unclear. This receptor was obtained from a man younger than 35 in good health. The source material was blood. CDR3 residues: CASSWKGTGANVLTF. CDR3 nucleotide sequence: TGTGCCAGCAGTTGGAAAGGGACTGGGGCCAACGTCCTGACTTTC.